This T cell receptor (beta chain) was sequenced during a study of blood T cell repertoires in COVID-19. Seattle's enrolled individuals joined amid active infection and were then monitored longitudinally. Original analysis: Researchers report that nucleated cell counts were estimated from reference gene primer amplification. The table came from immunoSEQ multiplex PCR; TCRdb's copy has only in-frame clones and leaves some out. D and trimming come from the DNA, and the V and J calls and clone size come from that table. The sample has roughly 410,000 clones, approximately 87% seen once. CDR3 length equals 13 residues. In germline, CDR1 is KGHSH, CDR2 LQKENI. V was pared by 2 bases and J by 4 bases, with 8 bases between.

This rearrangement joins TRBV18 to TRBJ2-5; perhaps TRBD2 as D (5 bases). This TCR derives from a woman between 55 and 75 years old with COVID-19, enrolled during active disease. The source material was peripheral blood. CDR3 sequence reads: CASSPGSVETQYF. The CDR3 DNA is TGTGCCAGCTCACCAGGTAGCGTAGAGACCCAGTACTTC.